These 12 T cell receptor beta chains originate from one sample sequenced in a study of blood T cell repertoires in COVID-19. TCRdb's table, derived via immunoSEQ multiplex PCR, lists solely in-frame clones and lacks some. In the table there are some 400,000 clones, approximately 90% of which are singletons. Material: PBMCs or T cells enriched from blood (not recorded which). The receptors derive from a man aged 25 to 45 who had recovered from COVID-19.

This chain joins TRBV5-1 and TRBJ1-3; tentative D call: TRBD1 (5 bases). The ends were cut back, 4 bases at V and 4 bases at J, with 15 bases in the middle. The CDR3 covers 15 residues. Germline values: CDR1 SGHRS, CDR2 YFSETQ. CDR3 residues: CASSPGGSPGNTIYF. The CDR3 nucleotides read TGCGCCAGCAGCCCCGGGGGGAGTCCAGGAAACACCATATATTTT. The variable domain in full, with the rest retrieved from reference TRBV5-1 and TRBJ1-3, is KAGVTQTPRYLIKTRGQQVTLSCSPISGHRSVSWYQQTPGQGLQFLFEYFSETQRNKGNFPGRFSGRQFSNSRSEMNVSTLELGDSALYLCASSPGGSPGNTIYFGEGSWLTVV.

CDR3 sequence reads: CASSHNPSGDEQYF. DNA for the CDR3: TGTGCCAGCAGTCACAATCCGTCAGGGGACGAGCAGTACTTC. J is TRBJ2-7 and V is TRBV7-8; possible D gene TRBD1, 6 bases. The ends were cut back, 6 bases at V and 5 bases at J, with 17 bases in the middle. Germline V gene data show CDR1 as SGHVS and CDR2 as FQNEAQ. CDR3 length: 14 residues.

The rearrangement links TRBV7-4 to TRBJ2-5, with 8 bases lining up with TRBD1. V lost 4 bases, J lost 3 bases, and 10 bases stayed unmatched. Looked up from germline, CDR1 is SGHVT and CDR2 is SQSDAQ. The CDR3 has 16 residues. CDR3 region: CASSYVGRDRKETQYF. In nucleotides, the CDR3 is TGTGCCAGCAGCTACGTGGGACGGGACAGGAAAGAGACCCAGTACTTC.

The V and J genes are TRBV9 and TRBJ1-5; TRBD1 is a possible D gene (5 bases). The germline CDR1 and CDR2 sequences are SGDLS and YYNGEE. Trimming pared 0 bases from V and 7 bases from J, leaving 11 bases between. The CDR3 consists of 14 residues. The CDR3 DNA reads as TGTGCCAGCAGCGTAGGTGGGGACTGGCAGCCCCAGCATTTT. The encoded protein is CASSVGGDWQPQHF.

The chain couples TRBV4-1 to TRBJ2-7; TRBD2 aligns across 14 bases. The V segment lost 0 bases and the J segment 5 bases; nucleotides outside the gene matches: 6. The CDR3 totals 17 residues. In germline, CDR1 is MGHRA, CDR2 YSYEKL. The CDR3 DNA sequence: TGCGCCAGCAGCCAAGACTTCCGACTAGCGGGAGGGAACGAGCAGTACTTC. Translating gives CASSQDFRLAGGNEQYF.

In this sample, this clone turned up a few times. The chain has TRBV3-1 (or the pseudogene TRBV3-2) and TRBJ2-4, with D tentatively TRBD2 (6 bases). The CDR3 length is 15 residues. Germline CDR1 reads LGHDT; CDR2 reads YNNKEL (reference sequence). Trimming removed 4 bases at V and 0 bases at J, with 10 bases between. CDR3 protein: CASSRGELAKNIQYF. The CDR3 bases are TGTGCCAGCAGCCGGGGGGAATTAGCCAAAAACATTCAGTACTTC.

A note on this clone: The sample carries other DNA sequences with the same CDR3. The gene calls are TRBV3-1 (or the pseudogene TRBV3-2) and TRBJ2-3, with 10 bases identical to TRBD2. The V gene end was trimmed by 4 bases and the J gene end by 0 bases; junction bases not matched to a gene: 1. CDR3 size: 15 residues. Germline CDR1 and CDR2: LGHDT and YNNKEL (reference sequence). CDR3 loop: CASSPTSGSTDTQYF. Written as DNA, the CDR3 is TGTGCCAGCAGCCCGACTAGCGGGAGCACAGATACGCAGTATTTT.

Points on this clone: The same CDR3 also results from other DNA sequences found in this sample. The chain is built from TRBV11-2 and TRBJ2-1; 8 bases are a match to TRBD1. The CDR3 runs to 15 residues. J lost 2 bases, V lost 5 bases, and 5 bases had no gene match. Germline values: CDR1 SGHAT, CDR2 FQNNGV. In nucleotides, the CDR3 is TGTGCCAGCAGCCTTGGGACAGGTGCCTACAATGAGCAGTTCTTC. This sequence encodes CASSLGTGAYNEQFF.

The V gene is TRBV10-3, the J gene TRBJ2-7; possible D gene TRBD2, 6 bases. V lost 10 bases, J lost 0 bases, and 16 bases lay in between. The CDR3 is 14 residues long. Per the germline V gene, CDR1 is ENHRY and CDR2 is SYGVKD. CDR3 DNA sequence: TGTGCCACCCAAAGGGACTCCAGCTCCTACGAGCAGTACTTC. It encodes CATQRDSSSYEQYF.

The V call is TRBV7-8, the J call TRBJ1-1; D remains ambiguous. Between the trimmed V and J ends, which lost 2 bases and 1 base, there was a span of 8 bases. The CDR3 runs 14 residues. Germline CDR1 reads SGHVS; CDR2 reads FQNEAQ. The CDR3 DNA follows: TGTGCCAGCAGCTTAAGGCCAGGGAACACTGAAGCTTTCTTT. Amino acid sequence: CASSLRPGNTEAFF.

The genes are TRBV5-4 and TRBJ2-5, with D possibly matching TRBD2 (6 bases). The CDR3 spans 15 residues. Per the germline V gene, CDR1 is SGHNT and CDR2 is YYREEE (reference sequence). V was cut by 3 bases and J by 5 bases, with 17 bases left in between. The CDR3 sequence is CASSWDSGWDETQYF. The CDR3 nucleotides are TGTGCCAGCAGCTGGGACTCGGGGTGGGACGAGACCCAGTACTTC.

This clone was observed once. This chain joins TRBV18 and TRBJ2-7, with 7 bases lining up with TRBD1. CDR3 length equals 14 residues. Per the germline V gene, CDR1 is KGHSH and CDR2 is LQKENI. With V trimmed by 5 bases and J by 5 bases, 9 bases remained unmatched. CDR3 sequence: CASSRPGQSHEQYF. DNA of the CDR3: TGTGCCAGCTCAAGACCGGGACAGTCCCACGAGCAGTACTTC. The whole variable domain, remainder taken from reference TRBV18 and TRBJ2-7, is NAGVMQNPRHLVRRRGQEARLRCSPMKGHSHVYWYRQLPEEGLKFMVYLQKENIIDESGMPKERFSAEFPKEGPSILRIQQVVRGDSAAYFCASSRPGQSHEQYFGPGTRLTVT.